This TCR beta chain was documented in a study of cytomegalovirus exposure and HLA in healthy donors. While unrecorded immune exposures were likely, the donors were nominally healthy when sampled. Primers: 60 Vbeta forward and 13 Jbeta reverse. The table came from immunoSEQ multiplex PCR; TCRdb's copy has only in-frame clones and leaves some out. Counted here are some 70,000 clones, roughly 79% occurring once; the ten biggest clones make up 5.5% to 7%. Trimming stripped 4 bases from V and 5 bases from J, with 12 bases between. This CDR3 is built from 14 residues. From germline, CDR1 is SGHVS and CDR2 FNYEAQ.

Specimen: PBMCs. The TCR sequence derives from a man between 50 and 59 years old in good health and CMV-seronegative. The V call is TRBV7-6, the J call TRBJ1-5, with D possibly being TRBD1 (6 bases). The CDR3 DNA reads TGTGCCAGCAGCTCAACAGGGTTTGATCAGCCCCAGCATTTT. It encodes CASSSTGFDQPQHF.